Listed here are 25 T cell receptor beta chains from one sample, sequenced in a study of cytomegalovirus exposure and HLA in healthy donors. TCRdb keeps only in-frame clones here, not all; method: immunoSEQ multiplex PCR. The table includes approximately 90,000 clones, approximately 96% detected once. Specimen: PBMCs. The receptors derive from a man younger than 35 in good health and CMV-seronegative.

V usage is TRBV7-2 and J usage is TRBJ2-1; maybe TRBD2 (5 bases). Per the germline V gene, CDR1 is SGHTA and CDR2 is FQGNSA. V gave up 5 bases and J gave up 10 bases, with 15 bases separating them. The CDR3 covers 13 residues. CDR3 nucleotide sequence: TGTGCCAGCAGCCGTGAGCGGTACTTAGAGCAGTTCTTC. It specifies CASSRERYLEQFF.

This chain connects TRBV27 to TRBJ1-1; TRBD1 matches 7 bases. Germline trimming cut 5 bases from V and 10 bases from J; bases unmatched to any gene: 16. The CDR3 is made up of 15 amino acids. Germline CDR1 reads MNHEY; CDR2 reads SMNVEV (reference sequence). CDR3 nucleotide sequence: TGTGCCAGCAGTCCGAAACCCTTTGGACAGGATCGAGCTTTCTTT. Protein sequence: CASSPKPFGQDRAFF.

This chain joins TRBV19 and TRBJ1-2, with unresolved D. CDR3 length: 15 residues. Per germline, CDR1 LNHDA and CDR2 SQIVND (reference sequence). The germline V and J ends were trimmed by 3 bases and 1 base, with 12 bases remaining between them. In DNA form, the CDR3 reads TGTGCCAGTAGTATGGAGGGCCGAAATAACTATGGCTACACCTTC. This sequence encodes CASSMEGRNNYGYTF.

With regard to this clone: One junction end does not reproduce the germline sequence, and a read error may be involved. The chain employs TRBV2 and TRBJ2-1, with 7 bases lining up with TRBD2. Germline-derived CDR1 and CDR2 are SNHLY and FYNNEI. The CDR3 spans 14 residues. The CDR3, as DNA: TGTGCCAGCAGTGAAGCATCTCTCCCGAAGCGGGAACTCTTC. Translation gives CASSEASLPKRELF.

This chain links TRBV7-9 with TRBJ2-2, with D maybe TRBD1 (6 bases). V gave up 1 base and J gave up 5 bases, with 11 bases separating them. The germline V gene has CDR1 SEHNR and CDR2 FQNEAQ (reference sequence). CDR3 size: 15 residues. CDR3 sequence: CASSLGSGVTGELFF. CDR3 nucleotide sequence: TGTGCCAGCAGCTTAGGTTCAGGGGTTACCGGGGAGCTGTTTTTT.

This chain connects TRBV2 to TRBJ2-4; 8 nucleotides match TRBD1. Germline V lookup: CDR1 SNHLY, CDR2 FYNNEI. The CDR3 loop spans 12 amino acids. V was clipped by 5 bases and J by 8 bases; unmatched bases: 2. For the CDR3, the DNA is TGTGCCAGCAGTAACAGGGGGGACATTCAGTACTTC. It codes for CASSNRGDIQYF.

The chain carries TRBV27 and TRBJ2-1; D is possibly TRBD2 (5 bases). The CDR3 runs 15 residues. V was pared by 1 base and J by 8 bases, with 15 bases between. Germline V CDR1 and CDR2: MNHEY, SMNVEV (reference sequence). In nucleotides, the CDR3 is TGTGCCAGCAGTTTATATGATAGGCTAGCCGATGAGCAGTTCTTC. It encodes CASSLYDRLADEQFF.

The gene calls are TRBV4-3 and TRBJ1-1; a possible D gene is TRBD1 (5 bases). Deletions cut 0 bases from V and 1 base from J, with 9 bases between. CDR3 length equals 15 residues. The germline CDR1 and CDR2 sequences are LGHNA and YSLEER. The CDR3 DNA is TGCGCCAGCAGCCAAGAGACAGTTAGGAACACTGAAGCTTTCTTT. Its translation: CASSQETVRNTEAFF.

The rearrangement joins TRBV5-4 to TRBJ2-3, with 7 bases matching TRBD2. The V segment lost 4 bases and the J segment 4 bases; nucleotides outside the gene matches: 9. CDR3 length equals 15 residues. The germline V gene encodes CDR1 SGHNT and CDR2 YYREEE (reference sequence). The CDR3 region has the DNA TGTGCCAGCAGCCCCCGGGACTACCTGTCAGATACGCAGTATTTT. Translated: CASSPRDYLSDTQYF.

The rearrangement uses TRBV5-4 and TRBJ2-1, with a possible D match to TRBD2 (6 bases). Trimming pared 4 bases from V and 0 bases from J, leaving 26 bases between. This CDR3 contains 20 residues. CDR1 is SGHNT, CDR2 YYREEE, per germline (reference sequence). CDR3 nucleotide sequence: TGTGCCAGCAGCCCCGGGAGAGGACTCGCCGCTTTGAACTCCTACAATGAGCAGTTCTTC. Residues: CASSPGRGLAALNSYNEQFF.

V usage is TRBV5-6 and J usage is TRBJ2-7; tentatively, D is TRBD2 (6 bases). CDR1 and CDR2 from the germline V gene are SGHDT and YYEEEE. V gave up 4 bases and J gave up 7 bases, with 15 bases separating them. This CDR3 has 13 amino acids. CDR3 bases: TGTGCCAGCAGCCCGACTAGAGGACGAGAGCAGTACGTC. Encoded protein: CASSPTRGREQYV.

This sequence joins TRBV7-2 and TRBJ1-2; TRBD1 matches 12 bases. This CDR3 has 14 residues. J lost 7 bases, V lost 11 bases, and 11 bases had no gene match. Germline V gene sequence: CDR1 SGHTA, CDR2 FQGNSA. This CDR3 is CAGGGTGGRRGYTF. DNA of the CDR3: TGTGCCGGAGGAGGGACAGGGGGCCGACGTGGCTACACCTTC.

The rearrangement links TRBV30 to TRBJ2-1; TRBD2 matches 11 bases. Germline CDR1 reads GTSNPN; CDR2 reads SVGIG (reference sequence). The CDR3 extends over 16 amino acids. With 2 bases clipped from V and 6 bases from J, the junction kept 9 bases outside the gene matches. The CDR3 sequence: CAWSPLGTSGLNEQFF. DNA for the CDR3: TGTGCCTGGAGTCCCCTTGGGACTAGCGGCCTCAATGAGCAGTTCTTC.

This chain's CDR3 is CASSPMTAYNEQFF. The CDR3 DNA reads TGTGCCAGCAGTCCTATGACAGCATACAATGAGCAGTTCTTC. The chain uses TRBV27 and TRBJ2-1; perhaps TRBD1 as D (5 bases). This CDR3 is built from 14 residues. Trimming removed 5 bases at V and 4 bases at J, with 12 bases between. Germline assignment: CDR1 MNHEY and CDR2 SMNVEV (reference sequence).

The chain carries TRBV7-3 and TRBJ1-3; D uncertain. V lost 1 base and J lost 4, with 5 bases in between. CDR3 length: 13 residues. Germline V gene data show CDR1 as SGHTA and CDR2 as FQGTGA. The CDR3 spells CASSLNSGNTIYF. Here the CDR3 DNA reads TGTGCCAGCAGCTTAAACAGCGGAAACACCATATATTTT.

This rearrangement joins TRBV10-1 to TRBJ1-4, with 7 bases matching TRBD1. Germline trimming cut 6 bases from V and 0 bases from J; bases unmatched to any gene: 4. From germline, CDR1 is WNHNN and CDR2 SYGVQD (reference sequence). This CDR3 is built from 15 residues. In nucleotides, the CDR3 is TGCGCCAGCAGAGCTGGGACAGCAACTAATGAAAAACTGTTTTTT. Translation gives CASRAGTATNEKLFF.

This clone appeared once. The J gene is TRBJ1-1, the V gene TRBV27, with unresolved D. Germline V gene lookup returns CDR1 MNHEY and CDR2 SMNVEV (reference sequence). With 6 bases removed from V and 2 bases from J, the gap between germline ends came to 10 bases. The CDR3 runs to 13 residues. In DNA, the CDR3 is TGTGCCAGCAGGCCACACCAAAACACTGAAGCTTTCTTT. This translates into CASRPHQNTEAFF.

The chain employs TRBV11-2 and TRBJ1-3, with D perhaps matching TRBD1 (5 bases). This CDR3 region has 15 residues. Germline V gene data show CDR1 as SGHAT and CDR2 as FQNNGV. With 0 bases removed from V and 2 bases from J, the gap between germline ends came to 8 bases. The CDR3: CASSLDGHPGNTIYF. CDR3 nucleotides: TGTGCCAGCAGCTTAGACGGACACCCTGGAAACACCATATATTTT.

V is TRBV28 and J is TRBJ1-5; D gene unclear. Germline CDR1 and CDR2: MDHEN and SYDVKM. This CDR3 comprises 15 residues. V was shortened by 6 bases and J by 4 bases, with 16 bases between the two germline ends. The CDR3 spells CASSRILAINQPQHF. The CDR3 nucleotides are TGTGCCAGCAGCAGGATTTTGGCCATTAATCAGCCCCAGCATTTT.

The chain recombines TRBV5-1 with TRBJ2-2; possible D gene TRBD1, 5 bases. The CDR3 loop spans 13 amino acids. Deletions cut 6 bases from V and 2 bases from J, with 8 bases between. The germline CDR1 and CDR2 sequences are SGHRS and YFSETQ. This chain's CDR3 is CASIDRNTGELFF. CDR3 nucleotide sequence: TGCGCCAGCATTGACAGAAACACCGGGGAGCTGTTTTTT.

The chain has TRBV5-1 and TRBJ2-4; 9 bases align to TRBD1. Trimming cost V 4 bases and J 1 base; bases outside gene matches: 15. The CDR3 is 19 residues long. Germline CDR1 SGHRS, CDR2 YFSETQ. The CDR3 region is CASSRGDRVSLLAKNIQYF. The CDR3 DNA sequence: TGCGCCAGCAGCCGGGGGGACAGGGTTTCCCTCCTGGCCAAAAACATTCAGTACTTC.

The chain combines TRBV4-1 with TRBJ2-7, with D hard to call. Germline lookup yields CDR1 MGHRA and CDR2 YSYEKL. V was cut by 1 base and J by 5 bases, with 15 bases left in between. This CDR3 contains 15 residues. CDR3 loop: CASSQAHFTRDEQYF. For the CDR3, the DNA is TGCGCCAGCAGCCAAGCCCACTTTACTCGGGACGAGCAGTACTTC.

The genes are TRBV5-1 and TRBJ2-3; 9 positions agree with TRBD2. The CDR3 runs to 14 residues. The ends lost 3 bases at V and 6 bases at J; junction bases unmatched: 5. Germline CDR1 reads SGHRS; CDR2 reads YFSETQ. CDR3 nucleotide sequence: TGCGCCAGCAGCTATAGCGGGAGTGGCGATACGCAGTATTTT. Residues: CASSYSGSGDTQYF.

The chain combines TRBV10-1 with TRBJ2-2; 7 bases match TRBD1. The V gene end was trimmed by 6 bases and the J gene end by 2 bases; junction bases not matched to a gene: 9. Germline V lookup: CDR1 WNHNN, CDR2 SYGVQD (reference sequence). The length of the CDR3 is 16 residues. For the CDR3, the DNA is TGCGCCAGCAGCGACCGACAGGGACCTAACACCGGGGAGCTGTTTTTT. It encodes CASSDRQGPNTGELFF.

The chain joins TRBV9 to TRBJ2-1, with TRBD2 matching 8 bases. The ends lost 0 bases at V and 9 bases at J; junction bases unmatched: 11. Germline loops: CDR1 SGDLS, CDR2 YYNGEE. This CDR3 spans 16 amino acids. CDR3 coding DNA: TGTGCCAGCAGCGTAGCCTGGGGGCTAGCGGGTCGTGAGCAGTTCTTC. This encodes CASSVAWGLAGREQFF.